These T cell receptor beta chains were read from a single sample in a study of control samples from healthy donors and cancer patients. Clones were sequenced by immunoSEQ multiplex PCR, and TCRdb holds only the in-frame ones, with some missing. The table includes 100,000 to 150,000 clones, roughly 87% detected once. What was sequenced was blood. Receptors originate from a man younger than 35 in good health. Each CDR3 is given with its conserved first and last residue. Each record gives: D gene, J gene, clone size, V gene, CDR3 protein, CDR3 DNA. D genes are given only for firm matches. For some rows the clone size is stated as once, few or many, or as a class when expanded; others skip it.

>.|TRBJ1-2|.|TRBV9
CASSEQGGSSYGYTF
TGTGCCAGCAGCGAGCAGGGAGGGTCTAGCTATGGCTACACCTTC
>TRBD2|TRBJ2-2|once|TRBV6-6
CASSPPGGETGELFF
TGTGCCAGCAGTCCTCCGGGGGGGGAAACCGGGGAGCTGTTTTTT
>TRBD2|TRBJ2-1|.|TRBV27
CASGLLGGGDGYEQFF
TGTGCCAGCGGACTCCTCGGGGGAGGGGATGGGTATGAGCAGTTCTTC
>.|TRBJ2-2|once|TRBV5-4
CASSLPQGTGELFF
TGTGCCAGCAGCTTGCCACAGGGCACCGGGGAGCTGTTTTTT
>TRBD1|TRBJ1-2|.|TRBV27
CASSPPTGLYGYTF
TGTGCCAGCAGTCCGCCGACAGGGCTTTATGGCTACACCTTC
>TRBD1|TRBJ2-2|.|TRBV29-1
CSVPGQGAAGELFF
TGCAGCGTACCGGGACAGGGGGCCGCCGGGGAGCTGTTTTTT
>TRBD1|TRBJ1-1|once|TRBV10-3
CAISEWDRGRVTEAFF
TGTGCCATCAGTGAATGGGACAGGGGACGTGTCACTGAAGCTTTCTTT
>.|TRBJ1-6|.|TRBV5-1
CASSLAGTSGRSPLHF
TGCGCCAGCAGCTTGGCCGGGACGTCCGGTCGTTCACCCCTCCACTTT
>TRBD1|TRBJ1-2|few|TRBV11-1
CASSFGQVYGYTF
TGTGCCAGCAGCTTCGGACAGGTCTATGGCTACACCTTC
>TRBD1|TRBJ1-1|.|TRBV3-1/TRBV3-2
CASSPRTGRGMNTEAFF
TGTGCCAGCAGCCCAAGGACAGGTCGGGGAATGAACACTGAAGCTTTCTTT
>.|TRBJ1-4|.|TRBV27
CASSTGISNEKLFF
TGTGCCAGCAGTACCGGGATAAGCAATGAAAAACTGTTTTTT
>.|TRBJ2-1|.|TRBV7-8
CASSSSHQTINGEQFF
TGTGCCAGCAGCTCCAGCCATCAGACGATCAACGGTGAGCAGTTCTTC
>.|TRBJ2-1|.|TRBV27
CASRNSGLNEQFF
TGTGCCAGCAGAAACTCGGGTCTCAATGAGCAGTTCTTC
>.|TRBJ1-3|.|TRBV2
CASSEAGGTGNTIYF
TGTGCCAGCAGTGAAGCAGGAGGGACTGGAAACACCATATATTTT
>.|TRBJ2-3|.|TRBV19
CASSMGRPPSTDTQYF
TGTGCCAGTAGTATGGGCCGCCCCCCTAGCACAGATACGCAGTATTTT
>TRBD2|TRBJ2-1|.|TRBV6-5
CASSSSGRGNEQFF
TGTGCCAGCAGTTCTAGCGGGAGGGGTAATGAGCAGTTCTTC
>.|TRBJ1-5|.|TRBV7-9
CASSEVRGQPQHF
TGTGCCAGCAGCGAAGTAAGAGGTCAGCCCCAGCATTTT
>.|TRBJ1-1|.|TRBV5-1
CASSLLTALNTEAFF
TGCGCCAGCAGCTTGCTTACGGCCCTGAACACTGAAGCTTTCTTT
>TRBD2|TRBJ2-7|.|TRBV9
CASTREGQDYEQYF
TGTGCCAGCACTCGGGAGGGACAAGATTACGAGCAGTACTTC
>.|TRBJ1-3|.|TRBV5-6
CASSLVGQTSGNTIYF
TGTGCCAGCAGCTTGGTGGGACAAACCTCTGGAAACACCATATATTTT
>.|TRBJ1-2|.|TRBV5-1
CASSLLGQGGGYTF
TGCGCCAGCAGCTTGCTCGGCCAGGGCGGAGGCTACACCTTC
>.|TRBJ2-2|.|TRBV28
CAIQGRAGELFF
TGTGCCATACAGGGTCGGGCCGGGGAGCTGTTTTTT
>.|TRBJ2-2|.|TRBV9
CASSVVLDTGELFF
TGTGCCAGCAGCGTAGTGCTAGACACCGGGGAGCTGTTTTTT
>.|TRBJ1-1|once|TRBV7-2
CASSRSWSTEAFF
TGTGCCAGCAGCCGGTCGTGGAGCACTGAAGCTTTCTTT
>TRBD2|TRBJ2-7|.|TRBV27
CASSSPGLSRSYEQYF
TGTGCCAGCAGTTCGCCGGGACTATCCCGCTCCTACGAGCAGTACTTC
>TRBD2|TRBJ2-7|once|TRBV24-1
CATSDAVWREPYEQYF
TGTGCCACCAGTGATGCCGTCTGGCGGGAGCCGTACGAGCAGTACTTC
>TRBD1|TRBJ1-5|once|TRBV27
CASSLGGTGGWSGNQPQHF
TGTGCCAGCAGTTTAGGGGGGACAGGGGGCTGGTCGGGCAATCAGCCCCAGCATTTT
>.|TRBJ2-1|once|TRBV11-3
CASSLDPVYNEQFF
TGTGCCAGCAGCTTAGATCCTGTTTACAATGAGCAGTTCTTC
>.|TRBJ1-1|.|TRBV29-1
CSVELNTEAFF
TGCAGCGTTGAGTTGAACACTGAAGCTTTCTTT
>TRBD2|TRBJ2-7|.|TRBV6-2/TRBV6-3
CASSSLTSGIYEQYF
TGTGCCAGCAGTTCCCTGACTAGCGGGATATACGAGCAGTACTTC
>.|TRBJ1-1|once|TRBV19
CASTYGSGMNTEAFF
TGTGCCAGTACTTATGGCTCGGGGATGAACACTGAAGCTTTCTTT
>TRBD1|TRBJ2-7|.|TRBV7-6
CASSQGQGPFSYEQYF
TGTGCCAGCAGCCAGGGACAGGGCCCGTTCTCCTACGAGCAGTACTTC
>.|TRBJ2-7|.|TRBV5-1
CASRLDTGGGEQYF
TGCGCCAGCAGGTTGGACACCGGAGGGGGGGAGCAGTACTTC
>.|TRBJ2-1|.|TRBV3-1/TRBV3-2
CASSPGGEQFF
TGTGCCAGCAGCCCCGGGGGTGAGCAGTTCTTC
>.|TRBJ1-1|.|TRBV15
CATSISTTEAFF
TGTGCCACCAGCATAAGTACCACTGAAGCTTTCTTT
>TRBD1|TRBJ2-2|.|TRBV6-6
CASSQLGQGGSGELFF
TGTGCCAGCAGTCAGCTTGGACAGGGGGGTAGCGGGGAGCTGTTTTTT
>.|TRBJ1-1|.|TRBV27
CASSFHSMNTEAFF
TGTGCCAGCAGTTTTCACAGTATGAACACTGAAGCTTTCTTT
>TRBD2|TRBJ2-3|.|TRBV9
CASSVVAGGRIDTQYF
TGTGCCAGCAGCGTAGTGGCTGGCGGGAGAATAGATACGCAGTATTTT
>.|TRBJ1-1|.|TRBV7-9
CASSPSLLAGNTEAFF
TGTGCCAGCAGCCCGAGCCTTTTGGCAGGGAACACTGAAGCTTTCTTT
>.|TRBJ2-7|once|TRBV6-5
CASSHGLPYEQYF
TGTGCCAGCAGCCACGGACTCCCCTACGAGCAGTACTTC
>.|TRBJ2-3|.|TRBV6-5
CASSYDGGATDTQYF
TGTGCCAGCAGTTATGATGGGGGAGCCACAGATACGCAGTATTTT
>.|TRBJ1-5|.|TRBV28
CASSYRDGSNQPQHF
TGTGCCAGCAGTTACCGGGACGGATCTAATCAGCCCCAGCATTTT
>TRBD1|TRBJ1-2|.|TRBV7-9
CASSTRRGGRDGYTF
TGTGCCAGCAGTACCAGGAGAGGGGGCAGAGATGGCTACACCTTC
>.|TRBJ2-3|.|TRBV6-2/TRBV6-3
CASSYSWRTDTQYF
TGTGCCAGCAGTTACTCATGGCGGACAGATACGCAGTATTTT
>.|TRBJ1-4|.|TRBV6-1
CASSETHSTTNEKLFF
TGTGCCAGCAGTGAGACCCACAGTACAACTAATGAAAAACTGTTTTTT
>.|TRBJ1-5|.|TRBV19
CASSAFWTDFNDQPQHF
TGTGCCAGTAGTGCCTTTTGGACAGACTTTAACGATCAGCCCCAGCATTTT
>.|TRBJ2-6|.|TRBV10-2
CASRSDSSGANVLTF
TGCGCCAGCAGGAGCGACAGTTCTGGGGCCAACGTCCTGACTTTC
>TRBD2|TRBJ2-5|.|TRBV9
CASSVLAVQETQYF
TGTGCCAGCAGCGTGCTAGCGGTACAAGAGACCCAGTACTTC
>TRBD1|TRBJ1-4|.|TRBV5-1
CATRDRQNEKLFF
TGCGCCACTCGGGACAGACAGAATGAAAAACTGTTTTTT
>.|TRBJ1-1|.|TRBV5-1
CASSPNTGNTEAFF
TGCGCCAGCAGTCCGAATACGGGGAACACTGAAGCTTTCTTT
>TRBD1|TRBJ1-3|.|TRBV14
CASSQDLGQPFGNTIYF
TGTGCCAGCAGCCAAGATTTGGGACAGCCCTTTGGAAACACCATATATTTT
>TRBD1|TRBJ1-2|.|TRBV24-1
CATSRTGSYGYTF
TGTGCCACCAGTAGGACAGGGAGCTATGGCTACACCTTC
>TRBD2|TRBJ2-7|.|TRBV7-2
CASSSRPPSGSIAYEQYF
TGTGCCAGCAGCTCTAGGCCTCCTAGCGGGAGTATCGCCTACGAGCAGTACTTC